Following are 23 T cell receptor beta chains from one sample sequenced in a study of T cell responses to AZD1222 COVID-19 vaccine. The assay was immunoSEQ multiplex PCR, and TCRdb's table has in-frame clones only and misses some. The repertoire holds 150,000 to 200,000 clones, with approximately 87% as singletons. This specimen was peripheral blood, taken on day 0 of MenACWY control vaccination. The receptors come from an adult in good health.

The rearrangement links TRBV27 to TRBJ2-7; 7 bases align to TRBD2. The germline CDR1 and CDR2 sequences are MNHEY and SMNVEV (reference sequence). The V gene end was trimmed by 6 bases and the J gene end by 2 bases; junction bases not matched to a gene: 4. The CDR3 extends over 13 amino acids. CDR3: CASSRTRTYEQYF. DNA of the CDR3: TGTGCCAGCAGCAGGACTAGGACCTACGAGCAGTACTTC.

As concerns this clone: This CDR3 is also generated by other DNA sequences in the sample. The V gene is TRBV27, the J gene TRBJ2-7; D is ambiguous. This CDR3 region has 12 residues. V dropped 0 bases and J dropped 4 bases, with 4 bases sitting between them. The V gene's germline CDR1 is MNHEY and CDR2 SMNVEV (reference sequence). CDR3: CASSLSGYEQYF. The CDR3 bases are TGTGCCAGCAGTTTATCGGGTTACGAGCAGTACTTC.

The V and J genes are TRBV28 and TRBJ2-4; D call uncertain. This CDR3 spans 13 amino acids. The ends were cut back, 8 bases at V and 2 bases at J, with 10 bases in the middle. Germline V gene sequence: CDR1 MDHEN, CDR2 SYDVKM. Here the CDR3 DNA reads TGTGCCAGCGGGGTAACAACCAAAAACATTCAGTACTTC. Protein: CASGVTTKNIQYF.

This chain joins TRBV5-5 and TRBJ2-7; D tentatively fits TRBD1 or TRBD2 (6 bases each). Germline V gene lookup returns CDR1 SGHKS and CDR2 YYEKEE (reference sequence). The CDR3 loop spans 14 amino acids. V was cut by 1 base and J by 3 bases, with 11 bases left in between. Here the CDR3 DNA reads TGTGCCAGCAGCTTGTACGGGGGCGACTACGAGCAGTACTTC. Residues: CASSLYGGDYEQYF.

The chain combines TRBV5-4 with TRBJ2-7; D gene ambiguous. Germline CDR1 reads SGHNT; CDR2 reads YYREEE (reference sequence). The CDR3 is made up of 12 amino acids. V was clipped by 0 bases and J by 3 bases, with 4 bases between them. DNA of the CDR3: TGTGCCAGCAGCTTGGAGAACTACGAGCAGTACTTC. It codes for CASSLENYEQYF.

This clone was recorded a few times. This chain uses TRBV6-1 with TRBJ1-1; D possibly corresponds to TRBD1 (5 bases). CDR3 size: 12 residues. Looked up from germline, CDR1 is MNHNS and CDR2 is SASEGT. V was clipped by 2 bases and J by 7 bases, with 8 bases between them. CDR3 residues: CASSESGGEAFF. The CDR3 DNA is TGTGCCAGCAGTGAAAGTGGGGGTGAAGCTTTCTTT.

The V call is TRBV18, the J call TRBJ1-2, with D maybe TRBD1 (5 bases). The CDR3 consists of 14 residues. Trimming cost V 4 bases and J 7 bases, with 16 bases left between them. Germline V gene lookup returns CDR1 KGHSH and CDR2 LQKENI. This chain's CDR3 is CASSLKGQGGGYTF. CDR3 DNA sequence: TGTGCCAGCTCACTAAAAGGCCAGGGTGGTGGCTACACCTTC.

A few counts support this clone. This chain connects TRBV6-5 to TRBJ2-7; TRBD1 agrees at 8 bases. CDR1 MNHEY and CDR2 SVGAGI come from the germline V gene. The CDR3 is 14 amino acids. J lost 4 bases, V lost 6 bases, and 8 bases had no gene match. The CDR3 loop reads CASRGQGALYEQYF. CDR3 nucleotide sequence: TGTGCCAGCAGGGGCCAGGGGGCCCTTTACGAGCAGTACTTC.

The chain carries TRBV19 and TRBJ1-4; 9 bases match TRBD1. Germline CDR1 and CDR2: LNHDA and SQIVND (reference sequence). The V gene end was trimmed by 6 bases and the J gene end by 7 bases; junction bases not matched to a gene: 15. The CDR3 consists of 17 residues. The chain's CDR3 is CASRPAPGTGFGEKLFF. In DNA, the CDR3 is TGTGCCAGTAGGCCCGCGCCCGGGACAGGGTTTGGTGAAAAACTGTTTTTT.

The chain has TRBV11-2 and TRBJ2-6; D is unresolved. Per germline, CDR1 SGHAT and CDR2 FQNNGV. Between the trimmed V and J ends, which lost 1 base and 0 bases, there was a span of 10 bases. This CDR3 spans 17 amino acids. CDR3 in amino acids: CASSLGVLTSGANVLTF. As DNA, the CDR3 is TGTGCCAGCAGCTTAGGGGTTCTTACCTCTGGGGCCAACGTCCTGACTTTC.

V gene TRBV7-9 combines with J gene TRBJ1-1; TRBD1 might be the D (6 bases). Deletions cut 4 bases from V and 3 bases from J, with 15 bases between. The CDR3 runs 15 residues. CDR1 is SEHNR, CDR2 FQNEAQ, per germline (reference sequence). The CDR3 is CASSSGGTGYTEAFF. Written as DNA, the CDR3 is TGTGCCAGCAGCTCCGGGGGCACGGGGTACACTGAAGCTTTCTTT.

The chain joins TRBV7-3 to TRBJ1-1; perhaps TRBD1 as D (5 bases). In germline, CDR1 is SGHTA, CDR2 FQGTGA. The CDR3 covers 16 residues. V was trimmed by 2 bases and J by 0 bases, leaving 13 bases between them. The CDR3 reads CASSLQGGNMNTEAFF. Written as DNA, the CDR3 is TGTGCCAGCAGCTTACAGGGAGGAAACATGAACACTGAAGCTTTCTTT.

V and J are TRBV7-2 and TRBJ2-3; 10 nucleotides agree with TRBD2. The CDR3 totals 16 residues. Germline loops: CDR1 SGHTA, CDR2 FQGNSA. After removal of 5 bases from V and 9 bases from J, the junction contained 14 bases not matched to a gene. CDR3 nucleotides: TGTGCCAGCAGCGCTCCCGGGACTAGCGCCGAGAGAACGCAGTATTTT. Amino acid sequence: CASSAPGTSAERTQYF.

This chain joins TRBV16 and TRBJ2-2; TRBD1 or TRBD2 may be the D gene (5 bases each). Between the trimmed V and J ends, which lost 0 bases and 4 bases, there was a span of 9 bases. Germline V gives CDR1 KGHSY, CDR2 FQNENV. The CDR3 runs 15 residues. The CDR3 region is CASSQSWGITGELFF. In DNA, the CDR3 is TGTGCCAGCAGCCAATCATGGGGGATCACCGGGGAGCTGTTTTTT.

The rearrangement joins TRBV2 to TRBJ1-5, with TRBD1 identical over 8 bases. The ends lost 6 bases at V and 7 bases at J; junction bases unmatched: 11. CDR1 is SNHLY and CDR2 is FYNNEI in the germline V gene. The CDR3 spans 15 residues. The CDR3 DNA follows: TGTGCCAGCAGCTCGACAGGGGCCCGGGAGCAGCCCCAGCATTTT. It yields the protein CASSSTGAREQPQHF.

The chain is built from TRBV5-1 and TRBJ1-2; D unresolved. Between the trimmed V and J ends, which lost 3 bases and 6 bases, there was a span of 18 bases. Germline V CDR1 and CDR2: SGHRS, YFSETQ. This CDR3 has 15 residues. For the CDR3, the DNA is TGCGCCAGCAGCTCCCGGACCGATAATTCCGATGGCTACACCTTC. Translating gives CASSSRTDNSDGYTF.

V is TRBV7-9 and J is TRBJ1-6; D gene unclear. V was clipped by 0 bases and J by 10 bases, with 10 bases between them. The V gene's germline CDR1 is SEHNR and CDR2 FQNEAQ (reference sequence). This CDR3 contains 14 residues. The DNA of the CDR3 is TGTGCCAGCAGCTTAGCTCCAGAGTACTCACCCCTCCACTTT. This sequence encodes CASSLAPEYSPLHF.

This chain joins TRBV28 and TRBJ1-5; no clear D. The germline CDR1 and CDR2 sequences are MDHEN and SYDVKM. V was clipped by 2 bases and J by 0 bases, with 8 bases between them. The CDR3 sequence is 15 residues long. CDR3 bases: TGTGCCAGCAGTTTACAGCAGGATAGCAATCAGCCCCAGCATTTT. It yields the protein CASSLQQDSNQPQHF.

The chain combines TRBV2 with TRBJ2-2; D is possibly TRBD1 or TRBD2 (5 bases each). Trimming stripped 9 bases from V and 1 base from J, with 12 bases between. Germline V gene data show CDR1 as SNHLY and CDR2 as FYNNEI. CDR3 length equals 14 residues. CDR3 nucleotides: TGTGCCAGAACCGGGACGTTGAACACCGGGGAGCTGTTTTTT. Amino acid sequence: CARTGTLNTGELFF.

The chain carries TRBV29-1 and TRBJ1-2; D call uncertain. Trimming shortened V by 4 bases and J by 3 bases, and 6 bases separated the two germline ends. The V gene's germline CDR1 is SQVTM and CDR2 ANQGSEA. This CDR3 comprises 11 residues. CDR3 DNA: TGCAGCGTTGCTGCCGACTATGGCTACACCTTC. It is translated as CSVAADYGYTF.

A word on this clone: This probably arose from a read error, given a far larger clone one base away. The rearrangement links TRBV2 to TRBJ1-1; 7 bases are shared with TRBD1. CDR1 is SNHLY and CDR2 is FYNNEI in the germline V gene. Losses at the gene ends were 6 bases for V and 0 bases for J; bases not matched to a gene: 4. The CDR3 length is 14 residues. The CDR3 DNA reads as TGTGCCAGCAGGGCAGGGGGGATGAACACTGAAGCTTTCTTT. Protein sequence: CASRAGGMNTEAFF.

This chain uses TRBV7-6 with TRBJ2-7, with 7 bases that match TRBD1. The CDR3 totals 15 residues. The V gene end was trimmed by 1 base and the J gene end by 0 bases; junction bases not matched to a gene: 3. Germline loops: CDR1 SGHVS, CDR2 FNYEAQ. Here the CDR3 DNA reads TGTGCCAGCAGCTTAGAGGCAGGGGGCTCCTACGAGCAGTACTTC. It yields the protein CASSLEAGGSYEQYF.

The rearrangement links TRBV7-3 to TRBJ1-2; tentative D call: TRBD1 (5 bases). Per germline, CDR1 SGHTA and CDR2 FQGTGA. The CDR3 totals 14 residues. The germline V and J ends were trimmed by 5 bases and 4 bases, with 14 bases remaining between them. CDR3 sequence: CASSPQGTGYGYTF. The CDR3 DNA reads TGTGCCAGCAGCCCCCAAGGGACGGGCTATGGCTACACCTTC. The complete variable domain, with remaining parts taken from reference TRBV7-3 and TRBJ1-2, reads GAGVSQTPSNKVTEKGKYVELRCDPISGHTALYWYRQSLGQGPEFLIYFQGTGAADDSGLPNDRFFAVRPEGSVSTLKIQRTERGDSAVYLCASSPQGTGYGYTFGSGTRLTVV.